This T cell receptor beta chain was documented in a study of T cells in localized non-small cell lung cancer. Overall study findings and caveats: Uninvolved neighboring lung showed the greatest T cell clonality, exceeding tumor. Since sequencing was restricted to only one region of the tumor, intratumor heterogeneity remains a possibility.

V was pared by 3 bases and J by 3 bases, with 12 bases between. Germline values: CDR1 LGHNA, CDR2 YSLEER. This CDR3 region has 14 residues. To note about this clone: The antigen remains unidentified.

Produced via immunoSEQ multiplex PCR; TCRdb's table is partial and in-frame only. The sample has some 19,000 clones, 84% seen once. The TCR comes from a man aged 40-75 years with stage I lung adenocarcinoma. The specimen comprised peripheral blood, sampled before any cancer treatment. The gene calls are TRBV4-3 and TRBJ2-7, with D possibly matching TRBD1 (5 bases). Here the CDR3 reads CASSQARGSYEQYF. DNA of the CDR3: TGCGCCAGCAGCCAGGCTAGGGGAAGCTACGAGCAGTACTTC.